The present T cell receptor (beta chain) was sequenced within a study of shared clonotypes between healthy human individuals (TCRdb year 2020). About the investigation overall: A couple of women and three men aged 18 to 49 years were included in the cohort. Libraries were prepared and TCR repertoires were sequenced by different laboratories using diverse techniques, in order to increase sequencing depth and limit assay-specific biases. Between about 0.9 and 10 billion PBMCs per donor were obtained by leukapheresis. Blood TCR repertoires of a handful of healthy adults were deeply sequenced to estimate repertoire size and the extent of clonotype sharing between individuals. For each donor, three plates each were used for CD4 naive and CD4 memory, two plates were used for CD8 naive, and one plate was used for CD8 memory.

Comments on this clone: This clone's antigen is unknown. No clone much larger than this one lies a single base away; base qualities are absent.

The donors were healthy, HIV-negative adults who had no recently reported acute infections or vaccinations. Every donor was a Caucasian adult residing in Nashville, Tennessee, USA. CD4+ T cells were enriched by magnetic negative selection, after which naive cells were positively selected on CD45RA and the negative fraction was taken as the memory subset. After blood collection by leukapheresis, PBMCs were isolated using Ficoll-Histopaque density gradient centrifugation and then cryopreserved in the vapor phase of liquid nitrogen. Analytical flow cytometry was used to check the purity and quantity of each magnetically sorted T cell population. From each sorted fraction, genomic DNA was isolated and quantified by UV absorbance on a Nanodrop 2000c. The paper as a whole reports these results and caveats: Higher generation probabilities were observed for clonotypes shared by all four sorted-subset donors than for non-shared clonotypes. Rarefaction of sorted-subset datasets indicated incomplete sequencing despite the large sequencing depth. Pairwise subsampling led to the expectation that sequencing depth would affect the degree of clonotype sharing among donors. About 5% of naive CD4, 3.5% of naive CD8, roughly 2.4% of memory CD4, and around 0.4% of memory CD8 clonotypes were shared across several donors. Naive subsets generally had larger estimated clonotype richness than memory subsets. Sampling was limited to blood, and TCR repertoires in tissue likely differ from TCR repertoires in blood. Because the study included a small number of donors, the genetic and exposure-history diversity represented was limited.

TCR CDR3 regions were amplified from genomic DNA by multiplex PCR using the deep immunoSEQ assay. Extracted genomic DNA from each cell subset was distributed evenly across all wells of several immunoSEQ 96-well plates, and each plate was treated as a replicate. For sorted subsets, about 0.2 ug genomic DNA, equal to 30,000 to 35,000 T cell genomes, was loaded into each replicate PCR. The purified libraries were quantified using a Qubit 3.0 fluorometer, sized with a Bioanalyzer 2100, and then quantified again using the KAPA Library Quantification kit. A separate single-read 150-cycle Illumina NextSeq 550 flow cell was used to sequence each immunoSEQ 96-well plate. The paper's data handling went like this. Because the immunoSEQ output included only junctional sequences and no quality scores, the filtering could not be the same as the filtering used for full-length reads. Sequences were annotated with PyIR, a Python wrapper for IgBLAST v1.9, using IMGT germline references to assign V/J genes and CDR3. Reads with weak V/J assignments (E-value above 1e-6), missing CDR3, stop codons, out-of-frame junctions, or ambiguous translated residues were removed. A V3J clonotype was defined by an identical inferred V gene, J gene, and CDR3 amino acid sequence. The percentage overlap between two repertoires was calculated by dividing the number of shared unique clonotypes by the size of the smaller repertoire. Three approaches were used to assess repertoire richness: RTK rarefaction, the Chao1 estimator, and Recon v2.1 estimates of unobserved clonotypes. Generation probabilities for all TCRbeta clonotypes obtained by the gDNA method from several donors were computed using OLGA. This immuneACCESS table, as held by TCRdb, lists in-frame sequences with V and J called but not all clones. Of the missing ones, under half trace to an unresolved V gene in checked studies; the others have no known cause. The DNA gave D and trimming, while V, J and clone size come from that table. The table for this sample lists over a million clones; roughly 70% of them were counted only once. Of the sample, roughly 1.5% is held by the ten largest clones.

The specimen sequenced was memory CD4+ T cells sorted from blood. This specimen's cell subset or site label, per the study, means: CD45RA-negative fraction. The TCR originated in a man younger than 30 in good health.

In nucleotide form, the sequence is TGCGCCAGCAGCTTGGGGCAGGACCGTTCACCCCTCCACTTT. It encodes CASSLGQDRSPLHF. This receptor chain uses TRBV5-1 and TRBJ1-6; the D gene remains uncertain. CDR1 and CDR2, per the germline V gene, are SGHRS and YFSETQ. V drops 0 bases and J drops 9 bases, leaving 10 bases in between. Its CDR3 holds 14 amino acids, cysteine through phenylalanine. The entry retains the CDR3 DNA only, 42 bases that are in frame from base 1.